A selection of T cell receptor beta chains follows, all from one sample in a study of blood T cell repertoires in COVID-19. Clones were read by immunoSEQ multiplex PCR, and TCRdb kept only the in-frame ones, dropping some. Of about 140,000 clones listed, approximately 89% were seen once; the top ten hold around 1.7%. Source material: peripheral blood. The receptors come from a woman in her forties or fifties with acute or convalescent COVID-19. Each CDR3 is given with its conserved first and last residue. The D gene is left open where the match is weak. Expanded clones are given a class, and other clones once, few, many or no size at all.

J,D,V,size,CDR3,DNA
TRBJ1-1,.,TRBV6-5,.,CATSLLMNTEAFF,TGTGCCACGAGTTTACTCATGAACACTGAAGCTTTCTTT
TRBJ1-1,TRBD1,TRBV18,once,CASSRDSTFEAFF,TGTGCCAGCTCCCGGGACAGTACGTTTGAAGCTTTCTTT
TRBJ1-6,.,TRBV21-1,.,CASSSRDRGYYNSPLHF,TGTGCCAGCAGCAGCAGGGACAGGGGCTACTATAATTCACCCCTCCACTTT
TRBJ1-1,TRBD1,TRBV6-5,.,CASTPSGQGIGEAFF,TGTGCCAGCACCCCTTCCGGACAGGGGATCGGTGAAGCTTTCTTT
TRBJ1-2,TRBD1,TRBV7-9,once,CASSSRTGNYGYTF,TGTGCCAGCAGCTCGCGGACAGGTAACTATGGCTACACCTTC
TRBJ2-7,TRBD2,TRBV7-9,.,CASSLDGRASEQYF,TGTGCCAGCAGCTTGGACGGGAGGGCCTCGGAGCAGTACTTC
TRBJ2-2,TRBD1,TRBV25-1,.,CASREQGSPWNTGELFF,TGTGCCAGCAGGGAACAGGGGTCCCCTTGGAACACCGGGGAGCTGTTTTTT
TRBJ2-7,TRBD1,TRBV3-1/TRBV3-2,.,CASSQERGLLSGEQYF,TGTGCCAGCAGCCAAGAAAGGGGGCTTCTCAGTGGCGAGCAGTACTTC
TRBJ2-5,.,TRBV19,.,CASSIGSGVETQYF,TGTGCCAGTAGTATAGGATCAGGGGTCGAGACCCAGTACTTC
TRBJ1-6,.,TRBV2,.,CAIPGGRGSAPPSHNSPLHF,TGTGCCATCCCGGGAGGAAGGGGTTCAGCGCCCCCTTCGCATAATTCACCCCTCCACTTT
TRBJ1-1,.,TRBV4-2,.,CASSQDRVLMNTEAFF,TGTGCCAGCAGCCAAGACAGGGTTCTTATGAACACTGAAGCTTTCTTT
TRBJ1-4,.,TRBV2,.,CASGGQTNEKLFF,TGTGCCTCGGGAGGGCAGACTAATGAAAAACTGTTTTTT
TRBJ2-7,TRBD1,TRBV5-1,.,CASSDGTGVPYEQYF,TGCGCCAGCAGCGACGGGACAGGGGTCCCCTACGAGCAGTACTTC
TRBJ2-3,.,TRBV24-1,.,CATSDPRGPGGTDTQYF,TGTGCCACCAGTGATCCCCGAGGTCCCGGGGGCACAGATACGCAGTATTTT
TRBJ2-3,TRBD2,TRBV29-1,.,CSVDRLAGNTDTQYF,TGCAGCGTTGATCGGCTAGCGGGGAACACAGATACGCAGTATTTT
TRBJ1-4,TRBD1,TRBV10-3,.,CASYTGDGEKLFF,TGTGCCAGCTACACAGGGGACGGTGAAAAACTGTTTTTT
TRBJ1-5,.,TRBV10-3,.,CAISESISGNSNQPQHF,TGTGCCATCAGTGAGTCGATTTCAGGGAATAGCAATCAGCCCCAGCATTTT
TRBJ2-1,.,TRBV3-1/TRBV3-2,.,CASSPRTEYNEQFF,TGTGCCAGCAGCCCACGGACAGAGTACAATGAGCAGTTCTTC
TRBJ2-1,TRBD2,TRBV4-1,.,CASSQDFGTSGSNNEQFF,TGCGCCAGCAGCCAAGATTTTGGGACTAGCGGGAGCAACAATGAGCAGTTCTTC
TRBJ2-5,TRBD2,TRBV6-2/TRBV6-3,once,CASSYQRGQETQYF,TGTGCCAGCAGTTACCAGCGGGGTCAAGAGACCCAGTACTTC
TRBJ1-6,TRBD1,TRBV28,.,CASSLTLSGTGRSPLHF,TGTGCCAGCAGTCTTACCCTTAGTGGGACAGGTCGTTCACCCCTCCACTTT
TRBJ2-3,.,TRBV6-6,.,CASSYLADTQYF,TGTGCCAGCAGTTACCTAGCAGATACGCAGTATTTT
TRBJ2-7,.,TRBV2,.,CASRDIQGSYEQYF,TGTGCCAGCAGAGATATCCAGGGATCCTACGAGCAGTACTTC
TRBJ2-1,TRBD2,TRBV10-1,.,CASSPDRRSGRGYNEQFF,TGCGCCAGCAGTCCCGATCGTAGGAGCGGGAGGGGTTACAATGAGCAGTTCTTC
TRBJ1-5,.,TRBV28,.,CASSQAGGGSWNQPQHF,TGTGCCAGCAGCCAAGCGGGGGGGGGCTCATGGAATCAGCCCCAGCATTTT
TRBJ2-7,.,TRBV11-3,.,CASSPSQGQNHEQYF,TGTGCCAGCAGCCCGTCTCAGGGGCAGAATCACGAGCAGTACTTC